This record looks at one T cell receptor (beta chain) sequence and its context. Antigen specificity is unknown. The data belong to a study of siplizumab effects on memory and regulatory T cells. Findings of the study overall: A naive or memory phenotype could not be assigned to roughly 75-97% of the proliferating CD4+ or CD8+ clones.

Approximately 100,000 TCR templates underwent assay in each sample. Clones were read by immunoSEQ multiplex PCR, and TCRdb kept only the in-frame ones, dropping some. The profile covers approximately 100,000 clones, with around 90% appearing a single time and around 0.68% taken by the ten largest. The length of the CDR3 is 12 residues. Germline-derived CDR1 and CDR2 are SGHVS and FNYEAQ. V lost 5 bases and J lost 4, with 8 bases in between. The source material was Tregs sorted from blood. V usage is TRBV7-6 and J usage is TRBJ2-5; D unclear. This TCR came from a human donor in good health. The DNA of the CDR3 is TGTGCCAGCAGCCAGAACCGAGAGACCCAGTACTTC. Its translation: CASSQNRETQYF.